This T cell receptor beta chain was profiled in a study of blood T cell repertoires in COVID-19. Study-wide background: There were acute and convalescent COVID-19 samples, and they came from the United States, Italy and Spain. Sources were T cells, B-cell-depleted T cells, or PBMCs; the material itself was cDNA or gDNA.

The CDR3 runs 16 residues. V lost 7 bases and J 0 bases, leaving 16 bases between the germline ends. The germline V gene encodes CDR1 MGHRA and CDR2 YSYEKL. Per the authors' pipeline: Amplification of reference gene primers provided the estimated nucleated cell counts. Assay used: immunoSEQ multiplex PCR; TCRdb lists only in-frame clones, some missing. V and J calls and clone size are those listed in that table; D and trimming were worked out from the DNA. Among more than 110,000 clones listed, 76% were seen once. The rearrangement joins TRBV4-1 to TRBJ2-1; perhaps TRBD1 as D (6 bases). The TCR sequence derives from a woman over 75 with active or convalescent COVID-19. Sequences were obtained from peripheral blood. Here the CDR3 reads CASTSFTGLSYNEQFF. CDR3 nucleotides: TGCGCCAGCACTTCCTTTACAGGGCTCTCCTACAATGAGCAGTTCTTC.